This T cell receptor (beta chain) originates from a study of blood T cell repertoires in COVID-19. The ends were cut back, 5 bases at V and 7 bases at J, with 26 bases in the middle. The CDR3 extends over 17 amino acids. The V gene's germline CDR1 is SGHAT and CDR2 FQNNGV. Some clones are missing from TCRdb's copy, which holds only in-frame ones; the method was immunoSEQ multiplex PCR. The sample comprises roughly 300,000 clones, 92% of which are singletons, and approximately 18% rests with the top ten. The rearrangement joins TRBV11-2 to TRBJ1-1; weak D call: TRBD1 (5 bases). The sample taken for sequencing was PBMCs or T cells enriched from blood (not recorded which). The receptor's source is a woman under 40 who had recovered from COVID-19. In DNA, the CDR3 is TGTGCCAGCAGCCCCAGCGGGGGAGGCTCGATCCTTTTTGAAGCTTTCTTT. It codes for CASSPSGGGSILFEAFF.